The entry below describes one TCR beta chain. Its antigen is not identified. TCRdb ran MiXCR on the 5' RACE reads and lists one entry per CDR3 protein. The table records 450,000 to 650,000 distinct CDR3 sequences, 13% to 15% of them present only once. The CDR3 runs 14 residues. The ends lost 4 bases at V and 3 bases at J; junction bases unmatched: 3. Germline CDR1 is MGHRA and CDR2 is YSYEKL. This specimen comes from a study of identical twins. Study findings and constraints: Out-of-frame alpha sequences shared between twins exhibited an excess of low generation probability.

These data also featured in a second study, about yellow fever vaccine responses in identical twins.

The source material was CD4+ T cells sorted from blood. This receptor was obtained from a woman aged 18-29 years in good health. The genes are TRBV4-1 and TRBJ2-1; 7 bases align to TRBD2. The DNA for the CDR3 is TGCGCCAGCAGCCCTAGCGGCCTCTACAATGAGCAGTTCTTC. Protein sequence: CASSPSGLYNEQFF.